Listed below are T cell receptor beta chains from one sample, sequenced in a study of T cells in localized non-small cell lung cancer. Repertoires were generated with immunoSEQ multiplex PCR, while TCRdb's copy carries only in-frame clones and drops some. The repertoire has around 1,500 clones, about a third of them found once; the top ten carry 15% to 20%. Source: normal lung tissue next to the tumor, taken before any cancer treatment. The receptors stem from a male donor older than 55 with stage II squamous cell lung carcinoma. The conserved cysteine and the conserved F or W are not part of the CDR3 here. The order of the fields is J gene, V gene, CDR3 protein.

j_gene: TRBJ2-3; v_gene: TRBV11-3; CDR3aa: ASSLVGTSGRTDTQY
j_gene: TRBJ2-5; v_gene: TRBV6-8; CDR3aa: ASSDRGRGSKETQY
j_gene: TRBJ2-1; v_gene: TRBV6-8; CDR3aa: ASSRLAGGLLHNEQF
j_gene: TRBJ1-1; v_gene: TRBV11-3; CDR3aa: ASSPRPGQGGNTEAF
j_gene: TRBJ2-2; v_gene: TRBV9; CDR3aa: ASSVDPTGLNTGELF
j_gene: TRBJ2-2; v_gene: TRBV18; CDR3aa: ASSHGLARGGGELF
j_gene: TRBJ1-1; v_gene: TRBV1; CDR3aa: ASSHHGQANTEAF
j_gene: TRBJ2-3; v_gene: TRBV11-3; CDR3aa: ASSLVGGGSTDTQY
j_gene: TRBJ2-1; v_gene: TRBV11-3; CDR3aa: ASSSRTVSSGKYNEQF
j_gene: TRBJ2-7; v_gene: TRBV19; CDR3aa: ASSIERTSNEQY
j_gene: TRBJ1-5; v_gene: TRBV28; CDR3aa: ASSLGSNQPQH
j_gene: TRBJ1-1; v_gene: TRBV6-8; CDR3aa: ASSPQGMGVTEAF
j_gene: TRBJ1-4; v_gene: TRBV28; CDR3aa: ASSLAVIREKLF
j_gene: TRBJ2-1; v_gene: TRBV19; CDR3aa: ASSPLAGGKDEQF
j_gene: TRBJ2-3; v_gene: TRBV9; CDR3aa: ASSVKGTPDTQY
j_gene: TRBJ2-3; v_gene: TRBV28; CDR3aa: ASSPSGTSGRGTQY
j_gene: TRBJ1-1; v_gene: TRBV6-8; CDR3aa: ASSNRDRGLAEAF
j_gene: TRBJ1-2; v_gene: TRBV30; CDR3aa: AWSLGQSYGYT
j_gene: TRBJ2-3; v_gene: TRBV12-2; CDR3aa: ASRLGLADTDTQY
j_gene: TRBJ2-1; v_gene: TRBV9; CDR3aa: ASSALKFEQF
j_gene: TRBJ2-1; v_gene: TRBV28; CDR3aa: ASKALGTTYNEQF
j_gene: TRBJ1-1; v_gene: TRBV9; CDR3aa: ASSVEGRYGTEAF
j_gene: TRBJ2-4; v_gene: TRBV23-1; CDR3aa: ASSQGEGDNIQY
j_gene: TRBJ2-2; v_gene: TRBV11-3; CDR3aa: ASSPRLSLAGELF
j_gene: TRBJ2-5; v_gene: TRBV4-1; CDR3aa: ASSQDYLERYQETQY
j_gene: TRBJ1-1; v_gene: TRBV19; CDR3aa: ASSWDEEGTEAF
j_gene: TRBJ2-1; v_gene: TRBV11-3; CDR3aa: ASSFSSGSALNEQF
j_gene: TRBJ2-7; v_gene: TRBV28; CDR3aa: ASSNSGANDYEQY
j_gene: TRBJ1-2; v_gene: TRBV11-3; CDR3aa: ASSARTGQGTLDNYGYT
j_gene: TRBJ2-3; v_gene: TRBV11-3; CDR3aa: ASSRREGSADTQY
j_gene: TRBJ2-7; v_gene: TRBV11-3; CDR3aa: ASSRYGTSGMSGYEQY
j_gene: TRBJ2-1; v_gene: TRBV19; CDR3aa: ASSTKGLAGGSWWLNNEQF
j_gene: TRBJ2-1; v_gene: TRBV11-3; CDR3aa: ASSGYGTSYEQF
j_gene: TRBJ2-7; v_gene: TRBV29-1; CDR3aa: SVEGEAGAYEQY
j_gene: TRBJ2-7; v_gene: TRBV19; CDR3aa: ASSIGQGSYEQY
j_gene: TRBJ2-7; v_gene: TRBV12-2; CDR3aa: ATSGGRSTSYEQY
j_gene: TRBJ2-7; v_gene: TRBV6-8; CDR3aa: ASRETSGRGLEQY
j_gene: TRBJ1-4; v_gene: TRBV11-3; CDR3aa: ASSLARGVTNEKLF
j_gene: TRBJ2-7; v_gene: TRBV28; CDR3aa: ASTPTALYEQY
j_gene: TRBJ1-2; v_gene: TRBV19; CDR3aa: ASSRGQGNYGYT
j_gene: TRBJ2-1; v_gene: TRBV19; CDR3aa: ASSAPHRTSSYNEQF
j_gene: TRBJ2-7; v_gene: TRBV9; CDR3aa: ASSVSSSPYEQY
j_gene: TRBJ2-7; v_gene: TRBV11-3; CDR3aa: ASSITGGHLSGATYEQY
j_gene: TRBJ2-6; v_gene: TRBV28; CDR3aa: ASSLGSSGANVLT
j_gene: TRBJ2-2; v_gene: TRBV10-2; CDR3aa: ASSESQGSGELF
j_gene: TRBJ2-3; v_gene: TRBV5-1; CDR3aa: ASRLTGLVTDTQY
j_gene: TRBJ2-7; v_gene: TRBV16; CDR3aa: ASSQIFQQAGEQY
j_gene: TRBJ1-5; v_gene: TRBV19; CDR3aa: ASNPGVGNQPQH
j_gene: TRBJ2-7; v_gene: TRBV18; CDR3aa: ASSLGTVLEQY
j_gene: TRBJ2-1; v_gene: TRBV18; CDR3aa: ASSQPGTAYNEQF
j_gene: TRBJ1-3; v_gene: TRBV14; CDR3aa: ASGRFAGNTIY
j_gene: TRBJ2-7; v_gene: TRBV11-3; CDR3aa: ASSSTTGISSYEQY
j_gene: TRBJ1-2; v_gene: TRBV6-8; CDR3aa: ASSYSAGTGGPTDGYT
j_gene: TRBJ1-1; v_gene: TRBV4-1; CDR3aa: ASSLRLTGLDTEAF